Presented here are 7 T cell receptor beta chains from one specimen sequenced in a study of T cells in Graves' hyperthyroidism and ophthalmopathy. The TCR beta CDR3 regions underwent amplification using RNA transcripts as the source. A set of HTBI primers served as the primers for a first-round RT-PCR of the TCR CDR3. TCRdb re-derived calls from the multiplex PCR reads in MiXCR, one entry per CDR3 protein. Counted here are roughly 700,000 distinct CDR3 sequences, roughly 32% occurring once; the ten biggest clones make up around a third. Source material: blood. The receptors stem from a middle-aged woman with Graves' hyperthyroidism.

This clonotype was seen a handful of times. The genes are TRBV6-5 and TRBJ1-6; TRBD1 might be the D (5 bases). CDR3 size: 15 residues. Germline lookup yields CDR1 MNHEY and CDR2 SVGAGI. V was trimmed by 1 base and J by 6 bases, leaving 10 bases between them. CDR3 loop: CASSYFGARNSPLHF. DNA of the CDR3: TGTGCCAGCAGTTACTTCGGGGCGCGTAATTCACCCCTCCACTTT.

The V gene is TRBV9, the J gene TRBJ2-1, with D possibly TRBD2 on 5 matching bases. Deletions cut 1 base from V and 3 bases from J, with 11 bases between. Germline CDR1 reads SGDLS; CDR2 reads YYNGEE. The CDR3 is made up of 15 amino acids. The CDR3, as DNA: TGTGCCAGCAGCGTATCGTCGGGGTACTACAATGAGCAGTTCTTC. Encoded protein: CASSVSSGYYNEQFF. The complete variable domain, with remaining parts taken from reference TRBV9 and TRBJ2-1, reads DSGVTQTPKHLITATGQRVTLRCSPRSGDLSVYWYQQSLDQGLQFLIQYYNGEERAKGNILERFSAQQFPDLHSELNLSSLELGDSALYFCASSVSSGYYNEQFFGPGTRLTVL.

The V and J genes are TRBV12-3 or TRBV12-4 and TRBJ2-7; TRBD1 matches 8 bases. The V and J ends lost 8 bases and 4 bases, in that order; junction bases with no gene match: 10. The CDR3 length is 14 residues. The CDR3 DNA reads TGTGCCAGCGGCAAACAGGGGGTTGAGTACGAGCAGTACTTC. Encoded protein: CASGKQGVEYEQYF.

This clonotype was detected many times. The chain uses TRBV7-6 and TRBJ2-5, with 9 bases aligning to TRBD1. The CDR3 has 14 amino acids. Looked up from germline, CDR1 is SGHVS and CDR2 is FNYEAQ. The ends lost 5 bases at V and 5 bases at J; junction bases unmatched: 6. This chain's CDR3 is CASSRTGEGETQYF. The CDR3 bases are TGTGCCAGCAGCCGGACAGGGGAAGGGGAGACCCAGTACTTC.

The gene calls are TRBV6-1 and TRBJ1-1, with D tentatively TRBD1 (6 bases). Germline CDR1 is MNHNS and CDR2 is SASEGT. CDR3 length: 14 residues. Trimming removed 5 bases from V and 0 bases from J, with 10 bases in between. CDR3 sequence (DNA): TGTGCCAGCAGTCGGACAGCCCTGAACACTGAAGCTTTCTTT. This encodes CASSRTALNTEAFF.

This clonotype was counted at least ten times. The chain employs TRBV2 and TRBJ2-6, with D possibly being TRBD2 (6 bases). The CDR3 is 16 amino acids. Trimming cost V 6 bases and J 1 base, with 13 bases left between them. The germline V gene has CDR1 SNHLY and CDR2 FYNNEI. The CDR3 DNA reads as TGTGCCAGCAGCGCCGGACGGGGGTCTGGGGCCAACGTCCTGACTTTC. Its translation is CASSAGRGSGANVLTF.

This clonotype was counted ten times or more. The CDR3 DNA is TGTGCCAGCAGTGAATGGATAGCGGGGAGCCAAGAGACCCAGTACTTC. It yields the protein CASSEWIAGSQETQYF. The V gene is TRBV2, the J gene TRBJ2-5; 8 bases are a match to TRBD2. Germline CDR1 is SNHLY and CDR2 is FYNNEI. The CDR3 has 16 amino acids. J lost 1 base, V lost 2 bases, and 6 bases had no gene match. The whole variable domain, filled in from reference TRBV2 and TRBJ2-5, reads EPEVTQTPSHQVTQMGQEVILRCVPISNHLYFYWYRQILGQKVEFLVSFYNNEISEKSEIFDDQFSVERPDGSNFTLKIRSTKLEDSAMYFCASSEWIAGSQETQYFGPGTRLLVL.